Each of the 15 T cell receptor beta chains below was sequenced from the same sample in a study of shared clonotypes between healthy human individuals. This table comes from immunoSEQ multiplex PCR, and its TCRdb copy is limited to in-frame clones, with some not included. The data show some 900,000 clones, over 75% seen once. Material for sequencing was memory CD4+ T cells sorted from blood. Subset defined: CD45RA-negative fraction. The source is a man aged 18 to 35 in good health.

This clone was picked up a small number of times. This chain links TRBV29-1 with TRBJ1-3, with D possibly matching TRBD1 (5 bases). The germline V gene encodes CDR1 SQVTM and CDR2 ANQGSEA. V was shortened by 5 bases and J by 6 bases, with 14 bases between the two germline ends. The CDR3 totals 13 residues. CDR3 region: CSVRQNGVNTIYF. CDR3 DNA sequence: TGCAGCGTTCGACAGAACGGTGTAAACACCATATATTTT.

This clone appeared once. The CDR3 DNA reads TGTGCCAGCAGTACCCCCCGGACAGGGGAGGAAACTGAAGCTTTCTTT. It codes for CASSTPRTGEETEAFF. The chain carries TRBV6-6 and TRBJ1-1; TRBD1 agrees at 9 bases. Germline-derived CDR1 and CDR2 are MNHNY and SVGAGI (reference sequence). J lost 5 bases, V lost 5 bases, and 12 bases had no gene match. There are 16 residues in the CDR3.

The DNA for the CDR3 is TGTGCCAGCAGTACCACCCCCTCTGGAAACACCATATATTTT. Protein: CASSTTPSGNTIYF. V gene TRBV6-5 combines with J gene TRBJ1-3; no reliable D call. Germline V gene lookup returns CDR1 MNHEY and CDR2 SVGAGI. This CDR3 region has 14 residues. V shed 5 bases and J shed 0 bases, with 8 bases lying between them.

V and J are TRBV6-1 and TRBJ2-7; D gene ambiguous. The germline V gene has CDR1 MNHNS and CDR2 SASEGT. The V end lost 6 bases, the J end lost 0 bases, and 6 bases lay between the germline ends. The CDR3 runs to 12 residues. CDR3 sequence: CASSESSYEQYF. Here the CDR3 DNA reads TGTGCCAGCAGCGAGAGCTCCTACGAGCAGTACTTC.

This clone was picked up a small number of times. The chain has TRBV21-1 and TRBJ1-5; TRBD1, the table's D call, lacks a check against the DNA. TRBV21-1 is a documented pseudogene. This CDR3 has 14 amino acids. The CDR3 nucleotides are TGTGCCAGCAGCCTTGACAGGGACAATCAGCCCCAGCATTTT. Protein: CASSLDRDNQPQHF.

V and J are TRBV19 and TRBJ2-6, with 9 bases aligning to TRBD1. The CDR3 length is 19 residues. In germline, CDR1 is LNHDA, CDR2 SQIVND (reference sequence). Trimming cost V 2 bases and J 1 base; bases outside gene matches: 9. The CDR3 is CASSIPSGQGKSGANVLTF. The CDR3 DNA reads TGTGCCAGTAGTATACCATCAGGACAGGGGAAATCTGGGGCCAACGTCCTGACTTTC.

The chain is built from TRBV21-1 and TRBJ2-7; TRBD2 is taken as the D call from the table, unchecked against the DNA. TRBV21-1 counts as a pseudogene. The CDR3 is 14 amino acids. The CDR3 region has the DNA TGTGCCAGCAGCAAACTAGCGGGGGCTTACGAGCAGTACTTC. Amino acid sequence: CASSKLAGAYEQYF.

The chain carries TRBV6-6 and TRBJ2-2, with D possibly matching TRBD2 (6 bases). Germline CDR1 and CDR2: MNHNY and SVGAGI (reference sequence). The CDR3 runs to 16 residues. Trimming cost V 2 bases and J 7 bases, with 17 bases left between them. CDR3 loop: CASSYRSGSTSGELFF. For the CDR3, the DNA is TGTGCCAGCAGTTACCGAAGCGGGTCTACGAGCGGGGAGCTGTTTTTT.

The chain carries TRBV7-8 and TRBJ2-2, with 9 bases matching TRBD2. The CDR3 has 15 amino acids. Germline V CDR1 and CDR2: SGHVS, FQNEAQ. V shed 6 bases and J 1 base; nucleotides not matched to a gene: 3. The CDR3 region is CASSSSGKNTGELFF. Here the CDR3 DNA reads TGTGCCAGCAGTTCTAGCGGGAAGAACACCGGGGAGCTGTTTTTT.

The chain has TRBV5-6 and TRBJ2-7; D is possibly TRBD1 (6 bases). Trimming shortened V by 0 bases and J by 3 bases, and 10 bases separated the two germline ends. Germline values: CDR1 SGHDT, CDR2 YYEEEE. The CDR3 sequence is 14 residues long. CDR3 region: CASSLVGQIYEQYF. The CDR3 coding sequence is TGTGCCAGCAGCTTGGTAGGACAGATCTACGAGCAGTACTTC.

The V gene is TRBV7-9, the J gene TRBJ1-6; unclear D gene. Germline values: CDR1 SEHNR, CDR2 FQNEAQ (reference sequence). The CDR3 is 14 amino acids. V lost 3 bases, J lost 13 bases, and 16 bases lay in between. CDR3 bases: TGTGCCAGCAGCTTTTCGACCGATTTGTCCCCCCTCCACTTT. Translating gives CASSFSTDLSPLHF.

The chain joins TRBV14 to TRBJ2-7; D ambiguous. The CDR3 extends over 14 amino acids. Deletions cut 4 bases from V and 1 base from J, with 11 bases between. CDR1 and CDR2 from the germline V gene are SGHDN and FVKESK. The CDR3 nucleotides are TGTGCCAGCAGCCCTCTAGGGATTTCCTACGAGCAGTACTTC. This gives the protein CASSPLGISYEQYF.

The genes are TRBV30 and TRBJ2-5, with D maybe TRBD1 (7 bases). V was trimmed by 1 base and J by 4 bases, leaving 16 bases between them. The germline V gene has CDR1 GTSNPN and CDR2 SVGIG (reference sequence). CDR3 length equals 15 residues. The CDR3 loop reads CAWSEGQRRGETQYF. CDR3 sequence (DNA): TGTGCCTGGAGTGAGGGACAGAGGAGGGGAGAGACCCAGTACTTC. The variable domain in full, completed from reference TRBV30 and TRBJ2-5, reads SQTIHQWPATLVQPVGSPLSLECTVEGTSNPNLYWYRQAAGRGLQLLFYSVGIGQISSEVPQNLSASRPQDRQFILSSKKLLLSDSGFYLCAWSEGQRRGETQYFGPGTRLLVL.

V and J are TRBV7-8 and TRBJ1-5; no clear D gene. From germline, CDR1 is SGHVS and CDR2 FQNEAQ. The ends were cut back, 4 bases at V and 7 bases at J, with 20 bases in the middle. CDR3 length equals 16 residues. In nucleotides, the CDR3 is TGTGCCAGCAGCTCCCAAAAGGTAATCGGCGTCCAGCCCCAGCATTTT. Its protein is CASSSQKVIGVQPQHF. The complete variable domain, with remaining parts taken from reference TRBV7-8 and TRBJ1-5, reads GAGVSQSPRYKVAKRGQDVALRCDPISGHVSLFWYQQALGQGPEFLTYFQNEAQLDKSGLPSDRFFAERPEGSVSTLKIQRTQQEDSAVYLCASSSQKVIGVQPQHFGDGTRLSIL.

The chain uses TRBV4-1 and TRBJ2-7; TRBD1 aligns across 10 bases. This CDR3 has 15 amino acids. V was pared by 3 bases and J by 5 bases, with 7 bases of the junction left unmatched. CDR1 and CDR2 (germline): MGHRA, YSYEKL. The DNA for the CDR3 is TGCGCCAGCAGCCATATGGGACAGGGGCCGCACGAGCAGTACTTC. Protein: CASSHMGQGPHEQYF.